This T cell receptor beta chain came from a study of shared clonotypes between healthy human individuals. Here immunoSEQ multiplex PCR was the method, and the copy in TCRdb shows in-frame clones only, minus some. The sample carries about 2.1 million clones, just over 90% recorded once. Germline lookup yields CDR1 LGHNA and CDR2 YSLEER. Trimming shortened V by 0 bases and J by 2 bases, and 17 bases separated the two germline ends. The CDR3 covers 17 residues. Naive CD8 cells were CD45RO-negative, positively selected for CCR7, excluding terminally differentiated effector memory CD45RA+ cells. Study-wide results and caveats: Sampling covered nothing but blood. Tissue TCR repertoires likely differ from those found in blood. Unshared clonotypes carried lower generation probabilities than those common to all four donors.

Remarks on this clone: Its specificity is not known.

The chain uses TRBV4-3 and TRBJ2-7; the D gene is possibly TRBD1 (7 bases). The sequencing input was naive CD8+ T cells from PBMCs. The sequence came from a man younger than 30 in good health. Some clones in this sample may be carry-over from other donors' samples. CDR3 sequence: CASSQDSEGRGAYEQYF. The DNA of the CDR3 is TGCGCCAGCAGCCAAGATAGCGAGGGCAGGGGGGCCTACGAGCAGTACTTC.